These T cell receptor beta chains were read from a single sample in a study of TIL therapy for anti-PD-1-resistant metastatic lung cancer. TCRdb's table, derived via immunoSEQ multiplex PCR, lists solely in-frame clones and lacks some. This sample yields tens of thousands of clones, of which under 75% are seen a single time; over 6.5% belongs to the top ten. Sequenced material: blood, taken at baseline. These receptors all stem from a person aged 30 to 80 with non-small cell lung cancer. Both conserved end residues are part of each CDR3. The order of the fields is clone size, J gene, D gene, V gene, CDR3 protein, CDR3 DNA. The D gene is left open where the match is weak. Size is omitted from some rows. Given values are once, few, many or a class for expanded clones.

.	TRBJ2-1	.	TRBV10-3	CAISEPRAWEQFF	TGTGCCATCAGTGAGCCTCGGGCCTGGGAGCAGTTCTTC
few	TRBJ1-3	.	TRBV6-5	CASKSSGNTIYF	TGTGCCAGCAAGAGCTCTGGAAACACCATATATTTT
many	TRBJ2-1	TRBD2	TRBV7-9	CASRRVGTSGHEQFF	TGTGCCAGCAGACGAGTGGGGACTAGCGGGCATGAGCAGTTCTTC
.	TRBJ2-7	.	TRBV6-5	CASSYRGDEQYF	TGTGCCAGCAGTTACAGGGGCGACGAGCAGTACTTC
few	TRBJ1-3	.	TRBV5-1	CASRSERGNTIYF	TGCGCCAGCAGGTCGGAACGGGGAAACACCATATATTTT
.	TRBJ2-7	.	TRBV5-1	CASSLGHISYEQYF	TGCGCCAGCAGCTTGGGGCACATCTCCTACGAGCAGTACTTC
.	TRBJ1-4	.	TRBV10-2	CASSESSVQDKLFF	TGCGCCAGCAGTGAGTCATCCGTCCAAGATAAACTGTTTTTT
.	TRBJ2-1	.	TRBV15	CATSSRVSYNEQFF	TGTGCCACCAGTTCAAGGGTCTCCTACAATGAGCAGTTCTTC
few	TRBJ1-2	.	TRBV29-1	CSVEVLGGYGYTF	TGCAGCGTTGAAGTGTTAGGGGGTTATGGCTACACCTTC
few	TRBJ1-2	TRBD1	TRBV19	CASRGDRANYGYTF	TGTGCCAGTAGGGGGGACAGAGCTAACTATGGCTACACCTTC
once	TRBJ2-1	.	TRBV6-1	CASSDQALSYNEQFF	TGTGCCAGCAGTGACCAGGCCCTCTCCTACAATGAGCAGTTCTTC
.	TRBJ2-3	TRBD1	TRBV6-5	CASTRGQGTDTQYF	TGTGCCAGCACCAGGGGACAGGGGACAGATACGCAGTATTTT
.	TRBJ1-1	.	TRBV25-1	CASSHTAGSEAFF	TGTGCCAGCAGCCATACCGCTGGATCTGAAGCTTTCTTT
.	TRBJ2-3	TRBD2	TRBV6-1	CASKSGAGGTDTQYF	TGTGCCAGCAAGTCTGGAGCGGGGGGCACAGATACGCAGTATTTT
.	TRBJ2-7	TRBD1	TRBV9	CASSAQPGQKTLQYF	TGTGCCAGCAGCGCCCAACCGGGACAGAAGACTCTGCAGTACTTC
.	TRBJ1-2	.	TRBV10-2	CASSQGRNYGYTF	TGCGCCAGCAGCCAGGGCCGGAACTATGGCTACACCTTC
.	TRBJ2-2	TRBD2	TRBV11-3	CASFPGGAEGGELFF	TGTGCCAGCTTCCCGGGAGGGGCTGAGGGCGGGGAGCTGTTTTTT
.	TRBJ2-5	.	TRBV18	CASSLNPGPGETQYF	TGTGCCAGCTCACTTAATCCAGGGCCGGGGGAGACCCAGTACTTC
.	TRBJ1-2	.	TRBV7-9	CASSLTSGYGYTF	TGTGCCAGCAGCTTAACGTCCGGCTATGGCTACACCTTC
once	TRBJ1-4	.	TRBV7-9	CASSGGREKLFF	TGTGCCAGCAGCGGAGGTCGGGAAAAACTGTTTTTT
.	TRBJ2-7	.	TRBV11-3	CASSLSGYEQYF	TGTGCCAGCAGCCTTTCCGGATACGAGCAGTACTTC
.	TRBJ2-5	.	TRBV7-9	CASSSQEGRETQYF	TGTGCCAGCAGCTCCCAAGAGGGGAGGGAGACCCAGTACTTC
.	TRBJ2-3	TRBD1	TRBV7-7	CASSLTGEGTDTQYF	TGTGCTAGCAGCCTGACAGGGGAGGGCACAGATACGCAGTATTTT
once	TRBJ2-1	.	TRBV2	CASSGLDLYNEQFF	TGTGCCAGCAGTGGGCTAGACCTCTACAATGAGCAGTTCTTC
few	TRBJ1-2	.	TRBV28	CASSSDGRYGYTF	TGTGCCAGCAGCAGTGACGGCCGCTATGGCTACACCTTC
few	TRBJ2-7	.	TRBV18	CASSPFRGEDEQYF	TGTGCCAGCTCACCATTTAGGGGGGAGGACGAGCAGTACTTC
.	TRBJ2-7	.	TRBV5-5	CASSLSPRGPYEQYF	TGTGCCAGCAGCTTGTCCCCGAGGGGACCCTACGAGCAGTACTTC
.	TRBJ2-2	.	TRBV7-7	CASSPNGYSANTGELFF	TGTGCTAGCAGCCCCAACGGGTACTCGGCGAACACCGGGGAGCTGTTTTTT
.	TRBJ2-1	.	TRBV6-1	CASSGTWSGSYNEQFF	TGTGCCAGCAGTGGCACCTGGAGTGGCTCCTACAATGAGCAGTTCTTC
few	TRBJ2-3	.	TRBV19	CASKAQVTDTQYF	TGTGCCAGTAAGGCTCAGGTCACAGATACGCAGTATTTT
.	TRBJ1-2	.	TRBV10-2	CASSDVGAGVLYGYTF	TGCGCCAGCAGTGACGTGGGGGCAGGGGTCCTGTATGGCTACACCTTC
few	TRBJ1-1	.	TRBV7-2	CASSLGGGSTEAFF	TGTGCCAGCAGCTTAGGGGGCGGGTCCACTGAAGCTTTCTTT
.	TRBJ2-5	TRBD1	TRBV28	CASSPQGQETQYF	TGTGCCAGCAGTCCACAGGGGCAGGAGACCCAGTACTTC